The 4 T cell receptor beta chains presented below share a single source sample, sequenced in a study of T cells in Graves' hyperthyroidism and ophthalmopathy. Amplification targeted TCR beta CDR3 regions from RNA transcripts. Initially, a first-round RT-PCR of the TCR CDR3 employed the HTBI primer set. Each CDR3 protein gets one entry after TCRdb re-called the multiplex PCR reads with MiXCR. The top ten clones hold 6.5% to 9% of a sample with approximately 560,000 distinct CDR3 sequences, 46% of them seen once. Sequencing input: peripheral blood or thyroid tissue (not recorded which). Source of these receptors: a woman under 30 with Graves' hyperthyroidism.

In this sample, this clonotype turned up a few times. The chain couples TRBV7-2 to TRBJ1-2, with unresolved D. The germline gives CDR1 SGHTA, CDR2 FQGNSA. The V end lost 5 bases, the J end lost 6 bases, and 22 bases lay between the germline ends. The CDR3 contains 16 residues. The CDR3 DNA reads as TGTGCCAGCAGCCCAATAAATGGGCGGGGAGGAAATGGCTACACCTTC. This translates into CASSPINGRGGNGYTF.

The rearrangement uses TRBV19 and TRBJ1-4; 8 bases map to TRBD1. Germline V gives CDR1 LNHDA, CDR2 SQIVND (reference sequence). The CDR3 loop spans 14 amino acids. Trimming took 6 bases from V and 8 from J; bases not matched to a gene: 8. The CDR3 spells CASREDRAYEKLFF. The CDR3 DNA reads as TGTGCCAGTAGAGAGGACAGGGCCTACGAAAAACTGTTTTTT. Looking up the rest from reference TRBV19 and TRBJ1-4 gives the full variable domain: DGGITQSPKYLFRKEGQNVTLSCEQNLNHDAMYWYRQDPGQGLRLIYYSQIVNDFQKGDIAEGYSVSREKKESFPLTVTSAQKNPTAFYLCASREDRAYEKLFFGSGTQLSVL.

This clonotype showed up just once. The rearrangement joins TRBV5-4 to TRBJ1-1, with no clear D. Trimming cost V 4 bases and J 4 bases, with 17 bases left between them. The CDR3 sequence is 15 residues long. Germline values: CDR1 SGHNT, CDR2 YYREEE (reference sequence). The CDR3 loop is CASSRTEVFATEAFF. For the CDR3, the DNA is TGTGCCAGCAGCAGGACTGAGGTTTTCGCCACTGAAGCTTTCTTT.

Points on this clonotype: A much larger clone is a single base away; this may be a read error. J is TRBJ1-5 and V is TRBV29-1; the D is unclear. The germline V gene has CDR1 SQVTM and CDR2 ANQGSEA. The V gene lost 4 bases and the J gene lost 2 bases, with 9 bases spanning the gap. This CDR3 is built from 13 residues. The CDR3 bases are TGCAGCGTTGCGGGCGTTGGCAATCAGCCCCAGCATTTT. Translated, it gives CSVAGVGNQPQHF. Filled out from reference TRBV29-1 and TRBJ1-5, the complete variable domain reads SAVISQKPSRDICQRGTSLTIQCQVDSQVTMMFWYRQQPGQSLTLIATANQGSEATYESGFVIDKFPISRPNLTFSTLTVSNMSPEDSSIYLCSVAGVGNQPQHFGDGTRLSIL.